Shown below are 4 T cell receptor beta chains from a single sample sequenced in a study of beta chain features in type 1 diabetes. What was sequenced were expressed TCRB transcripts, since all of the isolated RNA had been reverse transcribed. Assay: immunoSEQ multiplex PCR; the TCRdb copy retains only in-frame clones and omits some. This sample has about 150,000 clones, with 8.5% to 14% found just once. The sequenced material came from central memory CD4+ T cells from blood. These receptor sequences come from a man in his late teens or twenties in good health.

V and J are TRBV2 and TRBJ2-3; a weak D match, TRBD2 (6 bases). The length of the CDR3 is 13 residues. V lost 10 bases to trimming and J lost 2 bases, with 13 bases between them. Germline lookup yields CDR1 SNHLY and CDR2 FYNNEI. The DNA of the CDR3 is TGTGCCACCAGGACTACCCACACAGATACGCAGTATTTT. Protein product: CATRTTHTDTQYF.

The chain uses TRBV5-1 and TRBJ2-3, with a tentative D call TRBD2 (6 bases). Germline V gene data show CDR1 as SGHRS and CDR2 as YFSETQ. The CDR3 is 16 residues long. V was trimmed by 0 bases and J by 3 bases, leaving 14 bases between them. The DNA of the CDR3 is TGCGCCAGCAGCTTGGTGGCGGGGTCGAGGACAGATACGCAGTATTTT. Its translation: CASSLVAGSRTDTQYF.

This CDR3 is CASSAGTAPETQYF. CDR3 sequence (DNA): TGCGCCAGCAGCGCCGGGACGGCGCCGGAGACCCAGTACTTC. V and J are TRBV5-1 and TRBJ2-5, with D possibly being TRBD1 or TRBD2 (5 bases each). Trimming shortened V by 4 bases and J by 5 bases, and 15 bases separated the two germline ends. The CDR3 loop spans 14 amino acids. CDR1 SGHRS and CDR2 YFSETQ come from the germline V gene.

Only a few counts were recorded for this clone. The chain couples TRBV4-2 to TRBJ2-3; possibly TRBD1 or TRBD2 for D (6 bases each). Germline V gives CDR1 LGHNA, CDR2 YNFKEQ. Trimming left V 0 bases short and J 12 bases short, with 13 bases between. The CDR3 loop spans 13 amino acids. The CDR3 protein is CASSQDGGRRQYF. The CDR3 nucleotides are TGTGCCAGCAGCCAAGACGGGGGCAGGAGACAGTATTTT.